The TCR beta chain under discussion was sequenced for a study of control samples from healthy donors and cancer patients (dated by TCRdb to 2018 to 2020). For this clone: Its target antigen remains unknown. No much larger clone exists at a distance of one base, and base qualities are not known.

Looking up the germline V gene yields CDR1 MDHEN and CDR2 SYDVKM. The CDR3, cysteine through phenylalanine, is 13 amino acids long. Here the CDR3 DNA is all that survives: 39 bases in frame from base 1. V and J lose 7 bases and 8 bases, and a span of 17 bases separates them. Preparation of the library involved the immunoSEQ multiplex PCR assay. What TCRdb holds here is the immuneACCESS table cut down to in-frame rearrangements. Part of the clones is not present; checked against another copy, under half of the missing clones reflect an unresolved V gene, and the others are unexplained. The sample table lists around 40,000 clones, approximately 89% of them with a count of one. The leading ten clones occupy over 20% of the sample.

The chain was built from TRBV28 and TRBJ1-2; TRBD1 might be the D gene, on 5 matching bases. Sequencing was done on a sample of PBMCs. This clonotype was obtained from a woman aged 40 to 50 with head and neck cancer. For the CDR3, the sequence is CASTLPGPSGYTF. The DNA is TGTGCCAGCACTCTCCCAGGGCCGTCAGGCTACACCTTC.